This TCR beta chain was identified during a study of CD8 T cells in Susac syndrome. Germline V gene data show CDR1 as LNHDA and CDR2 as SQIVND (reference sequence). This CDR3 is built from 11 residues. General observations from the study: The authors acknowledged that the study's TCR sequencing and HLA analysis involved relatively few individuals.

Regarding this clonotype: Its target is not known. A read error is likely, as this CDR3 ends without the conserved phenylalanine or tryptophan.

Treatment-naive patients with stable or active relapsing-remitting disease were the multiple sclerosis controls. Isolation of CD8+ and CD4+ T cells was performed negatively, whereas enrichment of TEMRA cells was done by FACS. Random-hexamer reverse transcription was applied to roughly 0.5 to 1 ug RNA. The immunoSEQ assay covered 54 Vbeta and 13 Jbeta segments for CDR3. TCRdb re-analysed the immunoSEQ multiplex PCR reads in MiXCR, keeping a single row per CDR3 protein. In the table there are about 300,000 distinct CDR3 sequences, around 85% of which are singletons. Sample: CD8+ T cells from PBMCs. The clonotype comes from a human donor with multiple sclerosis. The rearrangement links TRBV19 to TRBJ1-1; no reliable D call. The CDR3 nucleotides are TGTGCTCTTCGGGCGAACACTGAAGCTTTCCTT. This codes for CALRANTEAFL.